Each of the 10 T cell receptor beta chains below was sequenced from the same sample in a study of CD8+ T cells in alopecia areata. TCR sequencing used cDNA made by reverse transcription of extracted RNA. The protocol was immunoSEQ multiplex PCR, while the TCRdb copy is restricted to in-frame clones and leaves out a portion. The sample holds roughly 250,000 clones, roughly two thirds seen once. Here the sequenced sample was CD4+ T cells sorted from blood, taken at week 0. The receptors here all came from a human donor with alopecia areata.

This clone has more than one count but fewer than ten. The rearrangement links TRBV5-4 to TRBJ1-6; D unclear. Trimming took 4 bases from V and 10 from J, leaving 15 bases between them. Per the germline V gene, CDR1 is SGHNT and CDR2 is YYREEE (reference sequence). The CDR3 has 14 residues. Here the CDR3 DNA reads TGTGCCAGCAGCCTGCCCACGACGGGATCACCCCTCCACTTT. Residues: CASSLPTTGSPLHF.

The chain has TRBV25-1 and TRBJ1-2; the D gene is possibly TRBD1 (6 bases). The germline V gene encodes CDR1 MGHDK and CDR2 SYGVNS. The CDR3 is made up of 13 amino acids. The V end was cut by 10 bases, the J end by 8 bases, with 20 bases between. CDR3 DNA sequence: TGTGCCACCACCTCGGGACATTGGGAGGGCTACACCTTC. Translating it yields CATTSGHWEGYTF.

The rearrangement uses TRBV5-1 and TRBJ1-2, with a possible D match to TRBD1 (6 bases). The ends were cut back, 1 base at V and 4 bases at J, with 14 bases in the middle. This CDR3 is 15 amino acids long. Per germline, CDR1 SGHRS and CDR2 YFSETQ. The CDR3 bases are TGCGCCAGCAGCTTGACCACAGGGTTTGGCTATGGCTACACCTTC. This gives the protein CASSLTTGFGYGYTF.

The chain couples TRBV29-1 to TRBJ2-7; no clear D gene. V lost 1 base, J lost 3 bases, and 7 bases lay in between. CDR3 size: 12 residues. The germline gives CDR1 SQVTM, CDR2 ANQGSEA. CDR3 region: CSVEGPNYEQYF. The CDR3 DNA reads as TGCAGCGTTGAAGGTCCAAACTACGAGCAGTACTTC.

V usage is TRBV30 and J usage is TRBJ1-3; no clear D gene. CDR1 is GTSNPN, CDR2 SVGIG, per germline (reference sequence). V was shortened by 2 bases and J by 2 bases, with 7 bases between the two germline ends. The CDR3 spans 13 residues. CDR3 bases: TGTGCCTGGAGTCTACAAGCTGGAAACACCATATATTTT. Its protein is CAWSLQAGNTIYF.

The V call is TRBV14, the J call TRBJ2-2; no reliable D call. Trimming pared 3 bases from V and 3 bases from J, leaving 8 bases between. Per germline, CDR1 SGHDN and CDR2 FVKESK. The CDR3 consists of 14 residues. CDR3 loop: CASSQGIHTGELFF. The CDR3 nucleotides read TGTGCCAGCAGCCAGGGGATACACACCGGGGAGCTGTTTTTT. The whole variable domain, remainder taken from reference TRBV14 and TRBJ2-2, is EAGVTQFPSHSVIEKGQTVTLRCDPISGHDNLYWYRRVMGKEIKFLLHFVKESKQDESGMPNNRFLAERTGGTYSTLKVQPAELEDSGVYFCASSQGIHTGELFFGEGSRLTVL.

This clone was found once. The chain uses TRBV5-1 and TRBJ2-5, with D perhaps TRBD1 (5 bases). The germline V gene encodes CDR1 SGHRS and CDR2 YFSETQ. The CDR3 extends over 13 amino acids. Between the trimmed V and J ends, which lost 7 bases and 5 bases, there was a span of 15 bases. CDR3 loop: CASGVQGGETQYF. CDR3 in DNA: TGCGCCAGCGGAGTGCAGGGTGGGGAGACCCAGTACTTC.

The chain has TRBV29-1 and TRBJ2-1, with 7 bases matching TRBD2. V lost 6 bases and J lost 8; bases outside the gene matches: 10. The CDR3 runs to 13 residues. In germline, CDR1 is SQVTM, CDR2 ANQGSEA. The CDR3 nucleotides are TGCAGCGTGAAAGGGAGGGTTACCTATGAGCAGTTCTTC. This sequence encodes CSVKGRVTYEQFF.

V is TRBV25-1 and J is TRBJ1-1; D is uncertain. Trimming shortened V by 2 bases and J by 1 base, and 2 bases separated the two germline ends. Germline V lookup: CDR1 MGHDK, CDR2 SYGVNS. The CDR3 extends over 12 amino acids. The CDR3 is CASSEPNTEAFF. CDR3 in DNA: TGTGCCAGCAGTGAACCGAACACTGAAGCTTTCTTT.

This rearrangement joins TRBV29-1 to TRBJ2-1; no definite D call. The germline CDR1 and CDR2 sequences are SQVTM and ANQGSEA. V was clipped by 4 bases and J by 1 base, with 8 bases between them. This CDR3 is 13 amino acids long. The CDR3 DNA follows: TGCAGCGTTGGTCTGGAATCCTACAATGAGCAGTTCTTC. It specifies CSVGLESYNEQFF.